Shown below are 9 T cell receptor beta chains from a single sample sequenced in a study of early T cells in non-severe SARS-CoV-2 infection. TCRdb reanalysed the 5' RACE reads using MiXCR and keeps one entry per CDR3 protein. The sample lists under 60,000 distinct CDR3 sequences, 8% to 10% seen once, with roughly 9.9% in the top ten. The sequenced material came from whole blood. The receptor set was obtained from an adult who was a healthcare worker with PCR-confirmed SARS-CoV-2 infection or an uninfected control (not recorded which).

This clonotype has ten or more counts. This chain joins TRBV7-9 and TRBJ2-7; no reliable D call. The CDR3 is 13 amino acids. CDR1 and CDR2 (germline): SEHNR, FQNEAQ (reference sequence). Trimming cost V 5 bases and J 5 bases, with 13 bases left between them. DNA of the CDR3: TGTGCCAGCAGCGTGAATTGGGTACACGAGCAGTACTTC. Its translation is CASSVNWVHEQYF. The variable domain in full, with the rest retrieved from reference TRBV7-9 and TRBJ2-7, is DTGVSQNPRHKITKRGQNVTFRCDPISEHNRLYWYRQTLGQGPEFLTYFQNEAQLEKSRLLSDRFSAERPKGSFSTLEIQRTEQGDSAMYLCASSVNWVHEQYFGPGTRLTVT.

Notes on this clonotype: A much larger clone sits a single nucleotide away, making a read error possible. CDR3 sequence: CAISGQGHEQYF. The CDR3 bases are TGTGCCATCAGTGGACAGGGTCACGAGCAGTACTTC. This chain joins TRBV10-3 and TRBJ2-7, with 7 nucleotides matching TRBD1. This CDR3 has 12 amino acids. Trimming at V came to 4 bases and at J to 5 bases, leaving 2 bases not matched to a gene. Germline CDR1 and CDR2: ENHRY and SYGVKD.

The rearrangement uses TRBV28 and TRBJ2-1; no definite D call. The length of the CDR3 is 16 residues. Germline CDR1 reads MDHEN; CDR2 reads SYDVKM. V was shortened by 7 bases and J by 4 bases, with 20 bases between the two germline ends. The CDR3 loop is CASNPRHDPGYNEQFF. CDR3 nucleotides: TGTGCCAGCAACCCGAGACACGATCCGGGTTACAATGAGCAGTTCTTC.

The rearrangement joins TRBV30 to TRBJ1-3, with D unclear. Per the germline V gene, CDR1 is GTSNPN and CDR2 is SVGIG (reference sequence). The CDR3 length is 15 residues. The ends were cut back, 1 base at V and 4 bases at J, with 14 bases in the middle. The CDR3 loop reads CAWSGGPLVGNTIYF. The CDR3 nucleotides are TGTGCCTGGAGTGGAGGCCCACTAGTGGGAAACACCATATATTTT.

The V and J genes are TRBV10-3 and TRBJ1-1; D perhaps matches TRBD1 (6 bases). Germline CDR1 is ENHRY and CDR2 is SYGVKD. Between the trimmed V and J ends, which lost 11 bases and 2 bases, there was a span of 12 bases. This CDR3 has 12 amino acids. The CDR3 DNA follows: TGTGCCGTACAGGGACCAAACACTGAAGCTTTCTTT. Protein product: CAVQGPNTEAFF.

This clonotype has a count of ten or more. The rearrangement links TRBV5-1 to TRBJ1-3; D remains ambiguous. The CDR3 spans 14 residues. Trimming took 0 bases from V and 2 from J, leaving 6 bases between them. Germline V lookup: CDR1 SGHRS, CDR2 YFSETQ. The DNA of the CDR3 is TGCGCCAGCAGCTTGGACGAACCTGGAAACACCATATATTTT. This codes for CASSLDEPGNTIYF.

The rearrangement joins TRBV29-1 to TRBJ1-5; 7 positions match TRBD1. V lost 2 bases and J lost 2; bases outside the gene matches: 3. This CDR3 comprises 14 residues. The V gene's germline CDR1 is SQVTM and CDR2 ANQGSEA. CDR3 loop: CSVETGEGNQPQHF. In DNA form, the CDR3 reads TGCAGCGTTGAAACAGGGGAGGGCAATCAGCCCCAGCATTTT. The full variable domain, with the rest looked up from reference TRBV29-1 and TRBJ1-5, is SAVISQKPSRDICQRGTSLTIQCQVDSQVTMMFWYRQQPGQSLTLIATANQGSEATYESGFVIDKFPISRPNLTFSTLTVSNMSPEDSSIYLCSVETGEGNQPQHFGDGTRLSIL.

This clonotype was seen many times. The V call is TRBV7-9, the J call TRBJ1-2; no firm D call. This CDR3 region has 13 residues. The germline CDR1 and CDR2 sequences are SEHNR and FQNEAQ (reference sequence). The ends were cut back, 3 bases at V and 3 bases at J, with 8 bases in the middle. The CDR3 DNA sequence: TGTGCCAGCAGCTTTTCCGCAGACTATGGCTACACCTTC. Translated, it gives CASSFSADYGYTF.

This clonotype has ten or more counts. V and J are TRBV29-1 and TRBJ2-2, with a tentative D call TRBD1 (6 bases). Deletions cut 6 bases from V and 1 base from J, with 12 bases between. CDR1 and CDR2 (germline): SQVTM, ANQGSEA. This CDR3 has 14 amino acids. The CDR3 reads CSVSGTLNTGELFF. Here the CDR3 DNA reads TGCAGCGTGTCCGGGACACTGAACACCGGGGAGCTGTTTTTT.